These T cell receptor beta chains were read from a single sample in a study of T cell repertoires in cytomegalovirus infection. The antigens for these receptors are not known. TCRdb redid the calling of the reads with MiXCR, one entry per CDR3 protein. The sample lists approximately 990,000 distinct CDR3 sequences, approximately 33% occurring once. Sequenced here: cultured CD8+ T cells from PBMCs, sampled from culture after CMV antigen stimulation. Source of these receptors: a human donor in good health (CMV status not recorded). Some clones in this sample may be carry-over from other donors' samples. CDR3s include the opening cysteine and the closing phenylalanine or tryptophan. The order of the fields is D gene, J gene, clone size, V gene, CDR3 DNA, CDR3 protein. The D gene is left open where the match is weak. Where a row states a size, it is once, few, many or the class of an expanded clone; other rows omit it.

TRBD2,TRBJ2-1,.,TRBV2,TGTGCCAGCAGGCCGACTAGCGGGAGATCCTACAATGAGCAGTTCTTC,CASRPTSGRSYNEQFF
TRBD2,TRBJ2-1,.,TRBV19,TGTGCCAGTAGTATCGAGGCTAGCGGAACCTACAATGAGCAGTTCTTC,CASSIEASGTYNEQFF
TRBD1,TRBJ2-5,.,TRBV9,TGTGCCAGCAGCGCCTCACCCGAGGACAGGGGGCGGCAAGAGACCCAGTACTTC,CASSASPEDRGRQETQYF
TRBD1,TRBJ1-2,few,TRBV9,TGTGCCAGCAGCCAAGGGGGAGGGGGCAACTATGGCTACACCTTC,CASSQGGGGNYGYTF
.,TRBJ2-3,many,TRBV7-6,TGTGCCAGCAGCCGGACTGGAGGCACAGATACGCAGTATTTT,CASSRTGGTDTQYF
.,TRBJ2-2,.,TRBV18,TGTGCCAGCTCACCCTGGACAGAATTGAACACCGGGGAGCTGTTTTTT,CASSPWTELNTGELFF
.,TRBJ2-5,many,TRBV7-2,TGTGCCAGCAGCAAGCGGTCGGGCGGGGCCTATAGGGAGACCCAGTACTTC,CASSKRSGGAYRETQYF
.,TRBJ1-5,few,TRBV3-1,TGTGCCAGCAGCCAAGTTCCCGGCGGCAATCAGCCCCAGCATTTT,CASSQVPGGNQPQHF
TRBD2,TRBJ2-3,.,TRBV4-2,TGTGCCAGCAGCCAAGATCGGGTCAGCCTAGCGGGGAATACAGATACGCAGTATTTT,CASSQDRVSLAGNTDTQYF
.,TRBJ1-2,.,TRBV7-9,TGTGCCGCACGGGAAGGGCACGATTTCTATGGCTACACCTTC,CAAREGHDFYGYTF
.,TRBJ1-6,few,TRBV19,TGTGCCAGTACTTTGAGGTTTTCCTATAATTCACCCCTCCACTTT,CASTLRFSYNSPLHF
TRBD1,TRBJ1-1,.,TRBV4-3,TGCGCCAGCAGACTACAGGGGGCTGGACCCATGAACACTGAAGCTTTCTTT,CASRLQGAGPMNTEAFF
.,TRBJ1-2,.,TRBV7-9,TGTGCCAGCAGTGATAGAGGACCTAACTATGGCTACACCTTC,CASSDRGPNYGYTF
TRBD1,TRBJ2-1,few,TRBV27,TGTGCCAGCAGTACCTGGGACAGGGGATGGCTCTTC,CASSTWDRGWLF
TRBD2,TRBJ2-1,.,TRBV19,TGTGCCAGTAGTATGGGGGGGGAAGGATTGGACAATGAGCAGTTCTTC,CASSMGGEGLDNEQFF
.,TRBJ1-1,few,TRBV7-9,TGTGCCAGCAGCTCCAAGTTTGCAGGGAACACTGAAGCTTTCTTT,CASSSKFAGNTEAFF
.,TRBJ2-3,.,TRBV4-1,TGCGCCAGCAGCCTAAAACAGGTTGCTAGCACAGATACGCAGTATTTT,CASSLKQVASTDTQYF
.,TRBJ2-2,few,TRBV4-3,TGCGCCAGCAGCCAAGACGAGTACACCGGGGAGCTGTTTTTT,CASSQDEYTGELFF
.,TRBJ1-5,many,TRBV12-3/TRBV12-4,TGTGCCAGCAGTTTCGGGGGATATAGCAATCAGCCCCAGCATTTT,CASSFGGYSNQPQHF
.,TRBJ2-6,few,TRBV3-1,TGTGCCTCGGGTGACCAGCCCCTCTCTGGGGCCAACGTCCTGACTTTC,CASGDQPLSGANVLTF
TRBD1,TRBJ1-5,.,TRBV4-2,TGTGCCAGCAGCCAAGATAGCGACAGGGTAATCGGTGGCAATCAGCCCCAGCATTTT,CASSQDSDRVIGGNQPQHF
TRBD1,TRBJ1-1,.,TRBV12-3/TRBV12-4,TGTGCCAGCAACACCGGACAGGGGCCAAACACTGAAGCTTTCTTT,CASNTGQGPNTEAFF
.,TRBJ1-1,.,TRBV5-6,TGTGCCAGCAGCTTGGATACCCGCAGGGGTAGAGACACTGAAGCTTTCTTT,CASSLDTRRGRDTEAFF
.,TRBJ1-1,few,TRBV7-9,TGTGCCAGCAGCCTCTACGAGGGGGGGCGGACTGAAGCTTTCTTT,CASSLYEGGRTEAFF
.,TRBJ1-1,few,TRBV7-6,TGTGCCAGCAGCTTAAGATGGCCGCCAGAGGAAGCTTTCTTT,CASSLRWPPEEAFF
.,TRBJ2-3,many,TRBV12-3/TRBV12-4,TGTGCCAGCAGACGGACGGATACGCAGTATTTT,CASRRTDTQYF
TRBD1,TRBJ1-6,few,TRBV12-3/TRBV12-4,TGTGCCAGCAGTCGACAGGGAGGAAATTCACCCCTCCACTTT,CASSRQGGNSPLHF
.,TRBJ1-1,.,TRBV6-2/TRBV6-3,TGTGCCAGCAGTTACCCAGGGACGGAGAACACTGAAGCTTTCTTT,CASSYPGTENTEAFF
.,TRBJ1-1,many,TRBV7-6,TGTGCCAGCAGCTTGAGGGGTAAGACTGAAGCTTTCTTT,CASSLRGKTEAFF
.,TRBJ1-1,.,TRBV11-2,TGTGCCAGCAGCTTAGACGAGACGAACACTGAAGCTTTCTTT,CASSLDETNTEAFF
.,TRBJ1-1,.,TRBV5-4,TGTGCCAGCAGCTTCCAGCAGGCCCGCGACACTGAAGCTTTCTTT,CASSFQQARDTEAFF
TRBD1,TRBJ2-1,few,TRBV4-1,TGCGCCAGCAGCCAAGATGGACAGGGGGGGAATGAGCAGTTCTTC,CASSQDGQGGNEQFF
.,TRBJ1-2,.,TRBV4-1,TGCGCCAGCAGCCAAGAAGTTGGGGTTATTGATGGCTACACCTTC,CASSQEVGVIDGYTF
TRBD1,TRBJ2-2,.,TRBV12-3/TRBV12-4,TGTGCCAACAGTCCCCGGGACAGGGGTCTTGACGGGGAGCTGTTTTTT,CANSPRDRGLDGELFF
.,TRBJ1-3,.,TRBV3-1,TGTGCCAGCAGCCAACAAACAGGGGGAAACACCATATATTTT,CASSQQTGGNTIYF
.,TRBJ1-3,.,TRBV5-1,TGCGCCAGCAGCTTGAGCCCTCGCTCTGGAAACACCATATATTTT,CASSLSPRSGNTIYF
TRBD2,TRBJ2-1,few,TRBV6-5,TGTGCCAGCAGTTTCCTCTCTGCTGTAGCGGGGGGTACCTACAATGAGCAGTTCTTC,CASSFLSAVAGGTYNEQFF
TRBD1,TRBJ1-4,.,TRBV12-3/TRBV12-4,TGTGCCAGCAGCACCCGGGACAGGGCCATGAGAAATGAAAAACTGTTTTTT,CASSTRDRAMRNEKLFF
TRBD2,TRBJ2-2,few,TRBV4-1,TGCGCCAGCAGCCAAGCGGGAGGGCGCACCGGGGAGCTGTTTTTT,CASSQAGGRTGELFF
TRBD2,TRBJ2-5,.,TRBV4-1,TGTGCCAGCAGCCAGGAAATGAGTGGGACTAGCGGGGAAGAGACCCAGTACTTC,CASSQEMSGTSGEETQYF
TRBD1,TRBJ2-3,many,TRBV27,TGTGCCAGCAGATCGACAGGGAACACAGATACGCAGTATTTT,CASRSTGNTDTQYF
.,TRBJ2-1,few,TRBV11-1,TGTGCCAGCAGCTTAGCGCGGCGGGGAGCCTCCTACAATGAGCAGTTCTTC,CASSLARRGASYNEQFF
.,TRBJ1-1,.,TRBV7-9,TGTGCCAGCAGCTCCAGTAGCATGATCACTGAAGCTTTCTTT,CASSSSSMITEAFF
.,TRBJ2-7,.,TRBV27,TGTGCCAGCAGTTTACTTCCCGACAGTCCGAGCTACGAGCAGTACTTC,CASSLLPDSPSYEQYF
.,TRBJ1-1,few,TRBV19,TGTGCCAGTAGTTACGACAGTTCGAACACTGAAGCTTTCTTT,CASSYDSSNTEAFF
TRBD2,TRBJ2-1,once,TRBV19,TGTGCCAGTAGTATAGGGACTAGCAGGGAGCAGTTCTTC,CASSIGTSREQFF
.,TRBJ1-1,.,TRBV18,TGTGCCAGCTCCCTGGACACGGGGGACACTGAAGCTTTCTTT,CASSLDTGDTEAFF
TRBD2,TRBJ2-1,many,TRBV7-2,TGTGCCAGCACTCTAAGCTCGCGGGGGGCAGATGAGCAGTTCTTC,CASTLSSRGADEQFF
TRBD1,TRBJ2-1,few,TRBV11-2,TGTGCCAGCAGCTTATGGGACAGGAACCTAAACAATGAGCAGTTCTTC,CASSLWDRNLNNEQFF
TRBD1,TRBJ2-1,.,TRBV6-1,TGTGCCAGCAGGACAGGGTCCCATGAGCAGTTCTTC,CASRTGSHEQFF
TRBD1,TRBJ1-1,.,TRBV7-6,TGTGCCAGCAGCGTTTCAGGGGGCTGGACTGAAGCTTTCTTT,CASSVSGGWTEAFF
.,TRBJ1-1,many,TRBV7-8,TGTGCCAGCAGCTTGGGCGCGTTCCCTGAAGCTTTCTTT,CASSLGAFPEAFF
TRBD2,TRBJ2-1,.,TRBV28,TGTGCCAGCAGGGAACCCTGGGGGGGTACCTACAATGAGCAGTTCTTC,CASREPWGGTYNEQFF
TRBD2,TRBJ2-1,few,TRBV5-6,TGTGCCAGCAGCTTGAACCTAGCGGGGGAAGGTGAGCAGTTCTTC,CASSLNLAGEGEQFF
TRBD2,TRBJ2-3,many,TRBV7-9,TGTGCCAGCAGTTACCCGACTAGCGGGGGGACGGTAGATACGCAGTATTTT,CASSYPTSGGTVDTQYF
TRBD2,TRBJ2-7,.,TRBV20-1,TGCAGTGCTAGGGGGACTAGCGGGGATCGGGAGCAGTACTTC,CSARGTSGDREQYF
.,TRBJ1-1,.,TRBV15,TGTGCCACCAGCAGAGATCAGGGATTGAACACTGAAGCTTTCTTT,CATSRDQGLNTEAFF
.,TRBJ2-3,.,TRBV7-9,TGTGCCAGCAGCCAAGGGGATTTTAGCACAGATACGCAGTATTTT,CASSQGDFSTDTQYF
.,TRBJ1-5,.,TRBV12-5,TGTGCTAGTGGCGGGGGTTCGATCGAGCCCCAGCATTTT,CASGGGSIEPQHF